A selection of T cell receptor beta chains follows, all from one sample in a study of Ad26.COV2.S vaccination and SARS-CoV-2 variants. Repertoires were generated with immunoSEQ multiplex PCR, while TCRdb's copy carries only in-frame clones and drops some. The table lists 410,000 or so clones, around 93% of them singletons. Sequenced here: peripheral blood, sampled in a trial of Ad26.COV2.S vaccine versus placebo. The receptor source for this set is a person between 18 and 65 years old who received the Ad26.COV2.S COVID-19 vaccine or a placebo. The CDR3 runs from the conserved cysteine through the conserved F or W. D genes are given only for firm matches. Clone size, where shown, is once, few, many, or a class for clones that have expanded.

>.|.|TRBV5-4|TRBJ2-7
TGTGCCAGCAGCTTGGTTCTAGGCAGAAGCTCCTACGAGCAGTACTTC
CASSLVLGRSSYEQYF
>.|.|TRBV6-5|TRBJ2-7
TGTGCCAGCAGCCTTAACGGGGTTCCGTACTTC
CASSLNGVPYF
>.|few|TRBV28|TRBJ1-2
TGTGCCAGCAGTTTACTCAGAGACCGTTATGGCTACACCTTC
CASSLLRDRYGYTF
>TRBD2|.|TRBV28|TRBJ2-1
TGTGCCAGCAGTTCGACATGGACTAGCGGGGGCCAAAGCTCCTACAATGAGCAGTTCTTC
CASSSTWTSGGQSSYNEQFF
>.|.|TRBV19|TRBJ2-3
TGTGCCAGTAGTATGGGGTTCCCCCGCACAGATACGCAGTATTTT
CASSMGFPRTDTQYF
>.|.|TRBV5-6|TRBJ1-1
TGTGCCAGCAGAGGGAACACTGAAGCTTTCTTT
CASRGNTEAFF
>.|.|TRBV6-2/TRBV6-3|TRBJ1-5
TGTGCCAGCAGTTACTCAGGGTCGGGCAATCAGCCCCAGCATTTT
CASSYSGSGNQPQHF
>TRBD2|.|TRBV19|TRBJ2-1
TGTGCCAGTATGGGATGGACTAGCGGGGACTCCTACAATGAGCAGTTCTTC
CASMGWTSGDSYNEQFF
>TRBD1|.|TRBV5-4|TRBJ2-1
TGTGCCAGCAGCCTGGGACAGGGGGCAGTTGTCGATGAGCAGTTCTTC
CASSLGQGAVVDEQFF
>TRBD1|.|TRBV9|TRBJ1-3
TGTGCCAGCAGCGTAGGGCAGGGGGCGCTTTCGTCTGGAAACACCATATATTTT
CASSVGQGALSSGNTIYF
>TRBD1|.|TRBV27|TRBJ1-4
TGTGCCAGCAGTTTAGGAAACAGGGGTTACAATGAAAAACTGTTTTTT
CASSLGNRGYNEKLFF
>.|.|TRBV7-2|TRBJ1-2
TGTGCCAGCAGCTCGACAGGCCAAAACCCCAACTATGGCTACACCTTC
CASSSTGQNPNYGYTF
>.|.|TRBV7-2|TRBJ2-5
TGTGCCAGCAGGGGGAGATCCCAAGAGACCCAGTACTTC
CASRGRSQETQYF
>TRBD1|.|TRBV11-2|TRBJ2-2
TGTGCCAGCAGAACCGGGACAGGGGGTTTCGGGGAGCTGTTTTTT
CASRTGTGGFGELFF
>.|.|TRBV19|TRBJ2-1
TGTGCCAGTAGTTCCAGAAACTACAATGAGCAGTTCTTC
CASSSRNYNEQFF
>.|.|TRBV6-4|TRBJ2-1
TGTGCCAGCAGTGAGGAAGGTACTAGTTCAGATGAGCAGTTCTTC
CASSEEGTSSDEQFF
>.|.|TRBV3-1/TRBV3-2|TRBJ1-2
TGTGCCAGCAGCCAGGGGACCGCCAACTCCGGGGGTGGCTACACCTTC
CASSQGTANSGGGYTF
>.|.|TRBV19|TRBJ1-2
TGTGCCAGTAATGAGGGGTATGGCTACACCTTC
CASNEGYGYTF
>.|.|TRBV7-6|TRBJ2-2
TGTGCCAGCAGAGTCGAGGCGAACACCGGGGAGCTGTTTTTT
CASRVEANTGELFF
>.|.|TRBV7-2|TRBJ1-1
TGTGCCAGCCTAGGCGAGAGGAACACTGAAGCTTTCTTT
CASLGERNTEAFF
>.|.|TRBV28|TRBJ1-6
TGTGCCAGCACCCCCCAGGTGGGGTTGAGTTCACCCCTCCACTTT
CASTPQVGLSSPLHF
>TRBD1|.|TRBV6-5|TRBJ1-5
TGTGCCAGCAGGGAGACAGGGACTCGACAGCCCCAGCATTTT
CASRETGTRQPQHF
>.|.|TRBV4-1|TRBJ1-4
TGCGCCAGCAGCCAAGTCCCAGGGGAGCCAACTAATGAAAAACTGTTTTTT
CASSQVPGEPTNEKLFF
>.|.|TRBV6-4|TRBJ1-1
TGTGCCAGCTGTGAGGTCGGGGGTGAGGGGAACACTGAAGCTTTCTTT
CASCEVGGEGNTEAFF
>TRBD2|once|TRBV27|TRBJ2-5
TGTGCCAGCAGTTTAGTAGGACTAGCCCCAGAGACCCAGTACTTC
CASSLVGLAPETQYF
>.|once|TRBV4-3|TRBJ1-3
TGCGCCAGCAGCCAAGGGGGGGGACGTTCCTACAACACCATATATTTT
CASSQGGGRSYNTIYF
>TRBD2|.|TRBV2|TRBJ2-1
TGTGCCAGCAGTGGACTAGCGCGGGATGAGCAGTTCTTC
CASSGLARDEQFF
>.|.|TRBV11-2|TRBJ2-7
TGTGCCAGCAGCTTAGAAGACGAGCAGTACTTC
CASSLEDEQYF
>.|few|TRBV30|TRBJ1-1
TGTGCCTGGAGTGTACGAGGGGGAACTGGCACTGAAGCTTTCTTT
CAWSVRGGTGTEAFF
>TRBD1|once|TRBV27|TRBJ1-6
TGTGCCAGCAGTCTATTGGACAGGATCAATTCACCCCTCCACTTT
CASSLLDRINSPLHF
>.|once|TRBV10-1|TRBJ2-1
TGCGCCAGCAGTAAAGGGTTCGACTACAATGAGCAGTTCTTC
CASSKGFDYNEQFF
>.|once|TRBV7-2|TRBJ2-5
TGTGCCAGCAGCTTAGGGCCTAACCCGGAAAAGACCCAGTACTTC
CASSLGPNPEKTQYF
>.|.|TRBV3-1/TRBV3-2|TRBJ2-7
TGTGCCAGCAGCCGTGAGGGGAAGTACGAGCAGTACTTC
CASSREGKYEQYF
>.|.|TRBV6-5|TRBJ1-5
TGTGCCGGGGCGGGCCCAGGGAAATATCAGCCCCAGCATTTT
CAGAGPGKYQPQHF
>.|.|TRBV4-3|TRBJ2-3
TGCGCCAGCAGCCAAGTAGGGGGGATCGGCACAGATACGCAGTATTTT
CASSQVGGIGTDTQYF
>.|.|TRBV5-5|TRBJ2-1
TGTGCCAGCGGGTGGTTTGGGGGTACGAATAATGAGCAGTTCTTC
CASGWFGGTNNEQFF
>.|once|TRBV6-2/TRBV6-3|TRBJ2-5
TGTGCCAGCAGTTACGATGGGGACACCCGGTACCAAGAGACCCAGTACTTC
CASSYDGDTRYQETQYF
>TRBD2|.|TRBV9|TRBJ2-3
TGTGCCAGCAGCGTAGACGGGACTAGCGGGGGGGCATTGGATACGCAGTATTTT
CASSVDGTSGGALDTQYF
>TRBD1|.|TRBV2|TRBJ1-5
TGTGCCAGCAGCGGGACAGGGGTTTATCAGCCCCAGCATTTT
CASSGTGVYQPQHF
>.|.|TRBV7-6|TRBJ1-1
TGTGCCAGCAGCTTAGTTTTGGGAGAAGGGGAAATGAACACTGAAGCTTTCTTT
CASSLVLGEGEMNTEAFF
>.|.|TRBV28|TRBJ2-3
TGTGCCAGCAGTTCCCAGACAGACCCAGATACGCAGTATTTT
CASSSQTDPDTQYF
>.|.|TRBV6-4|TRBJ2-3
TGTGCCAGCAGTGACTCCGCGGCCTGGGGCGCAGATACGCAGTATTTT
CASSDSAAWGADTQYF
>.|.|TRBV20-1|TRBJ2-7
TGCAGTGCTTCTACTGCCTACGAGCAGTACTTC
CSASTAYEQYF
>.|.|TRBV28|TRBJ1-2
TGTGCCAGCAGCCTCAGGGGTTATGGCTACACCTTC
CASSLRGYGYTF
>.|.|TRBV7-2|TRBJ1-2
TGTGCCAGCAGCTTAGGCAGAGCTAACTATGGCTACACCTTC
CASSLGRANYGYTF
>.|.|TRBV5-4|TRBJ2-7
TGTGCCAGCAGTCCCTCTTCCCAATACACCTACTACGAGCAGTACTTC
CASSPSSQYTYYEQYF
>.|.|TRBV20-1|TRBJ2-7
TGCAGTGCTAGTAACCCCTATGAGCAGTACTTC
CSASNPYEQYF